This T cell receptor beta chain was captured in a study of cytomegalovirus exposure and HLA in healthy donors. V was trimmed by 2 bases and J by 4 bases, leaving 9 bases between them. The length of the CDR3 is 14 residues. Germline V gene lookup returns CDR1 ENHRY and CDR2 SYGVKD. Study-wide results and caveats: Despite most TCR sequences being rare, some public TCRs occurred in many donors. As confirmed in vitro, a few CMV-associated chains were specific for CMV antigens. TRBV6-2, TRBV6-3 and other indistinguishable V segments were excluded.

A multiplex PCR was run with 60 Vbeta primers and 13 Jbeta primers. The protocol was immunoSEQ multiplex PCR, while the TCRdb copy is restricted to in-frame clones and leaves out a portion. The sample holds some 180,000 clones, 9.5% seen once. Details on this clone: Its specificity is unknown.

The source material was PBMCs. The TCR comes from a woman aged 25 to 45 in good health and CMV-seropositive. The V call is TRBV10-3, the J call TRBJ2-1; D not certain. CDR3 sequence reads: CAISEPGLYNEQFF. The CDR3 region has the DNA TGTGCCATCAGTGAGCCGGGTCTTTACAATGAGCAGTTCTTC.